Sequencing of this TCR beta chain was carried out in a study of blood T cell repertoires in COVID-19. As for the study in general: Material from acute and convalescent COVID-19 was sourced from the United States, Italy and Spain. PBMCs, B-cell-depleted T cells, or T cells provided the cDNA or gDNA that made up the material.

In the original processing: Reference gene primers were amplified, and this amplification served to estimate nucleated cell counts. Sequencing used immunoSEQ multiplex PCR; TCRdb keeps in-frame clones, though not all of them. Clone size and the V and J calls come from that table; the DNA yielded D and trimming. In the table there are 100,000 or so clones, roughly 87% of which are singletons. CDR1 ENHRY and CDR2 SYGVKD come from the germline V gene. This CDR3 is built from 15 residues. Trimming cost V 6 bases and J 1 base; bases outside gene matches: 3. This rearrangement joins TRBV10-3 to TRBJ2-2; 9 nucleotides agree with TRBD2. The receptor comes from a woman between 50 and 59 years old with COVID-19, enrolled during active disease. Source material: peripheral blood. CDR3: CAIREAGGNTGELFF. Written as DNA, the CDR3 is TGTGCCATCAGGGAAGCGGGGGGGAACACCGGGGAGCTGTTTTTT.